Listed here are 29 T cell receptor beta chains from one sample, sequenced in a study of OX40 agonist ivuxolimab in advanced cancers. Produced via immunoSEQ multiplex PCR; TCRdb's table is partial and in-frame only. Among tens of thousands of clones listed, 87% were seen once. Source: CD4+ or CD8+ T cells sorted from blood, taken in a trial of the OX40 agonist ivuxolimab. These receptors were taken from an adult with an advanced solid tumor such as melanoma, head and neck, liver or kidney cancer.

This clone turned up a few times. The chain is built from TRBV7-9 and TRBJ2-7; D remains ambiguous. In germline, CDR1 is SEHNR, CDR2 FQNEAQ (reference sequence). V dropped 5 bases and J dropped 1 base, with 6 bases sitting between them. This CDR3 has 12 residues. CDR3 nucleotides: TGTGCCAGCAGCCTTACATCCTACGAGCAGTACTTC. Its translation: CASSLTSYEQYF. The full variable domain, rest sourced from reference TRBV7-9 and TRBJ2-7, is DTGVSQNPRHKITKRGQNVTFRCDPISEHNRLYWYRQTLGQGPEFLTYFQNEAQLEKSRLLSDRFSAERPKGSFSTLEIQRTEQGDSAMYLCASSLTSYEQYFGPGTRLTVT.

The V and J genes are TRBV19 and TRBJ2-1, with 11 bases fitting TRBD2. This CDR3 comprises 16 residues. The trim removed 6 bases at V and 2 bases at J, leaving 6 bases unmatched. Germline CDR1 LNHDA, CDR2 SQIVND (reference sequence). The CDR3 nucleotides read TGTGCCAGTAGCGGACTTAGCGGGAGGGCCTACAATGAGCAGTTCTTC. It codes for CASSGLSGRAYNEQFF. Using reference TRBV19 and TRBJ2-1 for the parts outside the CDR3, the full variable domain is DGGITQSPKYLFRKEGQNVTLSCEQNLNHDAMYWYRQDPGQGLRLIYYSQIVNDFQKGDIAEGYSVSREKKESFPLTVTSAQKNPTAFYLCASSGLSGRAYNEQFFGPGTRLTVL.

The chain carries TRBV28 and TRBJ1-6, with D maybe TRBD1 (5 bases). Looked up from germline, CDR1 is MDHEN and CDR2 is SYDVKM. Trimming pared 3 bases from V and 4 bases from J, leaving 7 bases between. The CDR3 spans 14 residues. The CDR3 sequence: CASSLGGYNSPLHF. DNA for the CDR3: TGTGCCAGCAGTTTGGGGGGATATAATTCACCCCTCCACTTT.

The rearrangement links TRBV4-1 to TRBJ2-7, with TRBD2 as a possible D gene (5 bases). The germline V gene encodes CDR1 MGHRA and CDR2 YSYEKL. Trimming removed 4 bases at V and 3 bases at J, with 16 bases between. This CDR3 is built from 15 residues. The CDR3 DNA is TGCGCCAGCAGCCCTCGCGGCGGGTCGGGCTACGAGCAGTACTTC. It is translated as CASSPRGGSGYEQYF.

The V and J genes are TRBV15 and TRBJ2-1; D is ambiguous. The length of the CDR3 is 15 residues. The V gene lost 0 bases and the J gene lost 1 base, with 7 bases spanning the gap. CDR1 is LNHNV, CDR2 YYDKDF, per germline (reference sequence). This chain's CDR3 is CATSRDWGSYNEQFF. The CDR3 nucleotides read TGTGCCACCAGCAGAGATTGGGGTTCCTACAATGAGCAGTTCTTC.

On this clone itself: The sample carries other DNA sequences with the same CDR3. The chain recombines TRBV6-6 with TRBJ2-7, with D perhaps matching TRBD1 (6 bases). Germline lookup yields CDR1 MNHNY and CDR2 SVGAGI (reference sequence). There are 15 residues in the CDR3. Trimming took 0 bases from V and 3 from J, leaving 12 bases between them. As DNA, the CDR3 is TGTGCCAGCAGTTACTCAGGGGGTGGATTCTACGAGCAGTACTTC. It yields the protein CASSYSGGGFYEQYF.

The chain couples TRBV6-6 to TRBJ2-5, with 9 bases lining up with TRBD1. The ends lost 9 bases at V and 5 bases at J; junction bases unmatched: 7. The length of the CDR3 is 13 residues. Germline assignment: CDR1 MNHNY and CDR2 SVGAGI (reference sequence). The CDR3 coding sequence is TGTGCCAGTCATGGGACAGGGTTGGAGACCCAGTACTTC. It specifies CASHGTGLETQYF.

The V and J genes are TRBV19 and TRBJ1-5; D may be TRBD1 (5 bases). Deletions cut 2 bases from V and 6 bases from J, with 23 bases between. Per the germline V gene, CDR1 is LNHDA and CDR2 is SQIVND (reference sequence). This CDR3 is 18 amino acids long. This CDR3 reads CASSIFPRQTILGQPQHF. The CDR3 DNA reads TGTGCCAGTAGTATATTCCCGCGACAGACCATTTTAGGTCAGCCCCAGCATTTT.

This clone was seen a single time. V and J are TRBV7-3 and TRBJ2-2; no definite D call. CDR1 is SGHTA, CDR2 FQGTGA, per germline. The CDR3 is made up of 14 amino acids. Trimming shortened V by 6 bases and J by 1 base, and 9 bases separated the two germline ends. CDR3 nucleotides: TGTGCCAGCAGAGTAAGCATGAACACCGGGGAGCTGTTTTTT. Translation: CASRVSMNTGELFF.

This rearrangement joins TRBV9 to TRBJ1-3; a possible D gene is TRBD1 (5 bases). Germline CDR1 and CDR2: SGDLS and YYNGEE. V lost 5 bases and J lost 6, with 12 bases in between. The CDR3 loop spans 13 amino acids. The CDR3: CASSRQGVNTIYF. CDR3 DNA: TGTGCCAGCAGTCGACAAGGGGTAAACACCATATATTTT.

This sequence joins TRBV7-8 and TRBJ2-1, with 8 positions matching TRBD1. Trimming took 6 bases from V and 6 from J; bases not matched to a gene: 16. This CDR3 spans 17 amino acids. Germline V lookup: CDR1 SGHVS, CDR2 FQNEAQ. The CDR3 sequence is CASSPRRRQGAFNEQFF. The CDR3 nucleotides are TGTGCCAGCAGTCCCAGGCGGAGGCAGGGGGCTTTCAATGAGCAGTTCTTC.

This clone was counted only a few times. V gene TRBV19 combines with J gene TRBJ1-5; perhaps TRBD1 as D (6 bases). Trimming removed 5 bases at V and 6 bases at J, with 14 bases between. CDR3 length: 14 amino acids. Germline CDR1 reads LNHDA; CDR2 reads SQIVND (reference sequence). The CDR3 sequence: CASSGKGTRQPQHF. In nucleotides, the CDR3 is TGTGCCAGTAGTGGGAAGGGGACACGTCAGCCCCAGCATTTT.

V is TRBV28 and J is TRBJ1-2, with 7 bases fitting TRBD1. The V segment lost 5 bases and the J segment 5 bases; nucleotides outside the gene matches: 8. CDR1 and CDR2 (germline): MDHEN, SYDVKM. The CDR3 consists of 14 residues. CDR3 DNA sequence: TGTGCCAGCAGTCTGGGGGGACAGAAGTATGGCTACACCTTC. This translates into CASSLGGQKYGYTF.

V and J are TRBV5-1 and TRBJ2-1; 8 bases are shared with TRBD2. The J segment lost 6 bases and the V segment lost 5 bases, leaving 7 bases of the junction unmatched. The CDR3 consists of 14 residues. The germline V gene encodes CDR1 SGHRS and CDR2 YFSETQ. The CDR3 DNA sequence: TGCGCCAGCAGTCTCACTAGCGGCAGCAATGAGCAGTTCTTC. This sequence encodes CASSLTSGSNEQFF.

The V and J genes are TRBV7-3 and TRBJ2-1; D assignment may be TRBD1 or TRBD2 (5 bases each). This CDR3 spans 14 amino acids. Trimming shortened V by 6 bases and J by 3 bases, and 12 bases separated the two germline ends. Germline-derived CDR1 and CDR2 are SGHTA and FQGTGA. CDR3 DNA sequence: TGTGCCAGCAGTTCCGGGACGGACTACAATGAGCAGTTCTTC. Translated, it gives CASSSGTDYNEQFF. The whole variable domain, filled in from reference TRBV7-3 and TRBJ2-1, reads GAGVSQTPSNKVTEKGKYVELRCDPISGHTALYWYRQSLGQGPEFLIYFQGTGAADDSGLPNDRFFAVRPEGSVSTLKIQRTERGDSAVYLCASSSGTDYNEQFFGPGTRLTVL.

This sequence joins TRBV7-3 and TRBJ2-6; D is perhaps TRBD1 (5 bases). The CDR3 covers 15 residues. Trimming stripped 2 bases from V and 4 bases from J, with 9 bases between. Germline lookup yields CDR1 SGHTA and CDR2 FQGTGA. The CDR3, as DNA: TGTGCCAGCAGCTTACAGGGAACCGGGGCCAACGTCCTGACTTTC. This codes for CASSLQGTGANVLTF.

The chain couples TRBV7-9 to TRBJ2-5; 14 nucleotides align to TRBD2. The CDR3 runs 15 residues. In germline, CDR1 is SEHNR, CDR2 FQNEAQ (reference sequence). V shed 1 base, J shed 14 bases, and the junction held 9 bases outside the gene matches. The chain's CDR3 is CASSLGTAGLAGVYF. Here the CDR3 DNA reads TGTGCCAGCAGCTTAGGAACAGCGGGACTAGCGGGAGTATACTTC.

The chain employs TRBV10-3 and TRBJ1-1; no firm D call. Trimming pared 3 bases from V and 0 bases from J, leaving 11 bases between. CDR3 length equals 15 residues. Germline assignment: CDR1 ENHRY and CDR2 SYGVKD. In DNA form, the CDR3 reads TGTGCCATCAGTGAATTATGGGGAGTGAACACTGAAGCTTTCTTT. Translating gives CAISELWGVNTEAFF.

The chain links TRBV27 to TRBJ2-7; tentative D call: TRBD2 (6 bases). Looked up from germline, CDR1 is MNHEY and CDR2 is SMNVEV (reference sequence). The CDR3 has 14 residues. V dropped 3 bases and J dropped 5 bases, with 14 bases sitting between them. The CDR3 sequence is CASSFRDSTHEQYF. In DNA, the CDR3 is TGTGCCAGCAGTTTCCGGGACTCAACCCACGAGCAGTACTTC.

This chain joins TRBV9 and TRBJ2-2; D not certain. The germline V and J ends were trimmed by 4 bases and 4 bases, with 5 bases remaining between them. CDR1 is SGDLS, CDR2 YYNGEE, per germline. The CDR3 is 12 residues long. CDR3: CASSLSTGELFF. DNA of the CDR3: TGTGCCAGCAGCCTAAGCACCGGGGAGCTGTTTTTT.

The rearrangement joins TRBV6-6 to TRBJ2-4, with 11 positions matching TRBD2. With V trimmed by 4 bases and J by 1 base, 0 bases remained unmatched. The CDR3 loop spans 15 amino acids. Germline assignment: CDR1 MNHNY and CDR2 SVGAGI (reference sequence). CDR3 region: CASSWTSGAKNIQYF. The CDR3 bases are TGTGCCAGCAGTTGGACTAGCGGGGCCAAAAACATTCAGTACTTC.

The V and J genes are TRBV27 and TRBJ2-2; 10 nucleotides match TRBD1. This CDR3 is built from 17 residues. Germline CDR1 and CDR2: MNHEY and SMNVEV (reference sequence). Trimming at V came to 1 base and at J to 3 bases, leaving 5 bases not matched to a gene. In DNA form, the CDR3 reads TGTGCCAGCAGTTTATTATGGACAGGGGGATACACCGGGGAGCTGTTTTTT. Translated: CASSLLWTGGYTGELFF.

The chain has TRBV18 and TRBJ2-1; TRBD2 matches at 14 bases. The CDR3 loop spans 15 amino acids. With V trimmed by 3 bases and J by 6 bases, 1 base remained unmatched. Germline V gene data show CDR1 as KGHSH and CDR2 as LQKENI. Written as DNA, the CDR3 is TGTGCCAGCTCACCGGGACTAGCGGGAGTCAATGAGCAGTTCTTC. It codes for CASSPGLAGVNEQFF.

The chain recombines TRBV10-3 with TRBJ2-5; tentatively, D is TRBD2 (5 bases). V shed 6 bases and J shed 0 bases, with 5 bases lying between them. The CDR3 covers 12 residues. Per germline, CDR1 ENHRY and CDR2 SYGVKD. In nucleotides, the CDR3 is TGTGCCATCAGCGGGAACCAAGAGACCCAGTACTTC. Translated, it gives CAISGNQETQYF.

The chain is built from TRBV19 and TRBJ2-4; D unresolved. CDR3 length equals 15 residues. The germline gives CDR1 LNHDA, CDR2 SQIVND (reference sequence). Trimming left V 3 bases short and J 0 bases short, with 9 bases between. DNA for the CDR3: TGTGCCAGTAGTATTAATATCCAAGCCAAAAACATTCAGTACTTC. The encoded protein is CASSINIQAKNIQYF.

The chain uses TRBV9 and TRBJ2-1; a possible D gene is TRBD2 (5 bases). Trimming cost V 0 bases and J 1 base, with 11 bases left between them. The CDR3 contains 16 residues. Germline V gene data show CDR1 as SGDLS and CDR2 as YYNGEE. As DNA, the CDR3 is TGTGCCAGCAGCGTAGCGAGCGGAATTTCCTACAATGAGCAGTTCTTC. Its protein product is CASSVASGISYNEQFF.

CDR3 sequence reads: CASSQSGTGPYNEQFF. For the CDR3, the DNA is TGTGCCAGCAGTCAATCCGGGACAGGTCCCTACAATGAGCAGTTCTTC. The genes are TRBV7-6 and TRBJ2-1, with TRBD1 identical over 8 bases. This CDR3 spans 16 amino acids. V lost 6 bases to trimming and J lost 2 bases; unmatched junction nucleotides: 9. Germline V gene lookup returns CDR1 SGHVS and CDR2 FNYEAQ. Full variable domain (remainder filled in from reference TRBV7-6 and TRBJ2-1): GAGVSQSPRYKVTKRGQDVALRCDPISGHVSLYWYRQALGQGPEFLTYFNYEAQQDKSGLPNDRFSAERPEGSISTLTIQRTEQRDSAMYRCASSQSGTGPYNEQFFGPGTRLTVL.

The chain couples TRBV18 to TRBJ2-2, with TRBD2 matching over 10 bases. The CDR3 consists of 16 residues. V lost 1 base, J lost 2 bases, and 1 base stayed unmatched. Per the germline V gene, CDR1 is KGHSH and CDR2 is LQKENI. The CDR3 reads CASSPRTSGNTGELFF. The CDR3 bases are TGTGCCAGCTCACCACGGACTAGCGGAAACACCGGGGAGCTGTTTTTT.

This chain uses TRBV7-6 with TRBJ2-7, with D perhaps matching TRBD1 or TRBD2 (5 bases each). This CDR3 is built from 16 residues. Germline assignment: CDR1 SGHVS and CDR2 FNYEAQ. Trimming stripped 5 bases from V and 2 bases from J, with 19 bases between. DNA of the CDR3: TGTGCCAGCAGCCAAATACTCGGGGCAAGACCCTACGAGCAGTACTTC. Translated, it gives CASSQILGARPYEQYF.